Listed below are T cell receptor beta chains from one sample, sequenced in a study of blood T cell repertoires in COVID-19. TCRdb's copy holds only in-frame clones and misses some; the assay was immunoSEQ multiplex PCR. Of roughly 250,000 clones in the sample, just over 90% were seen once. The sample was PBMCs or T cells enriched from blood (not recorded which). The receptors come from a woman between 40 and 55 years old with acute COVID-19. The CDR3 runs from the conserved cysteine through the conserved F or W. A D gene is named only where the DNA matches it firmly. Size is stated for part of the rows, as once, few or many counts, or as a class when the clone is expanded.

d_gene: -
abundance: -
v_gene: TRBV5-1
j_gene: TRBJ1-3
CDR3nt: TGCGCCAGCAGCACAAACCTAGCCTCTGGAAACACCATATATTTT
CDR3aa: CASSTNLASGNTIYF

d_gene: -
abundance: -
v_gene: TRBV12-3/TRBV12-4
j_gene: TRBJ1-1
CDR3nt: TGTGCCAGCAGCAACGACAGCCCGACTGAAGCTTTCTTT
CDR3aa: CASSNDSPTEAFF

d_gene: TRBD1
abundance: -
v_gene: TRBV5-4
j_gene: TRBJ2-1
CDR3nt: TGTGCCAGCAGCTACACAGGGGCTGAGCAGTTCTTC
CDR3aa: CASSYTGAEQFF

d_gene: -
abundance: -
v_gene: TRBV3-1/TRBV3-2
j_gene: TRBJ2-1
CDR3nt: TGTGCCAGTGGGGCGGGGTCCACCCGGGGGAAGCAGTTCTTC
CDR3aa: CASGAGSTRGKQFF

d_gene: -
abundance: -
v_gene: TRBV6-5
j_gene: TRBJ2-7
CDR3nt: TGTGCCAGCCACACCGGGCGCACAGGGTTTTACGAGCAGTACTTC
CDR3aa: CASHTGRTGFYEQYF

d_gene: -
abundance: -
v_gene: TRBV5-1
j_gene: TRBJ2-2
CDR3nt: TGCGCCAGCAGCTCCCAGGCCCCCGGGGAGCTGTTTTTT
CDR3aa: CASSSQAPGELFF

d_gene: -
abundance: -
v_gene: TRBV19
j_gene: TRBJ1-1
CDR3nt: TGTGCCAGTAGTACTTCCTTATTTCTGGGGAGTATACCTGAAGCTTTCTTT
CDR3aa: CASSTSLFLGSIPEAFF

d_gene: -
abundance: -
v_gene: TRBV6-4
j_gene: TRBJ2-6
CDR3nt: TGTGCCAGCAGTGACTCTACAGGTTTCTCTGGGGCCAACGTCCTGACTTTC
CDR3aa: CASSDSTGFSGANVLTF

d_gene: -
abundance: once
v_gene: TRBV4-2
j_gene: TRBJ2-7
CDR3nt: TGTGCCAGCAGCCAGTGGGGGGGCGGACACTACGAGCAGTACTTC
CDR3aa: CASSQWGGGHYEQYF

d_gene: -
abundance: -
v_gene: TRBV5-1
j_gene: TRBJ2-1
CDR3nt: TGCGCCAGCAGCTTGAGGGGGAACAACTACAATGAGCAGTTCTTC
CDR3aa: CASSLRGNNYNEQFF

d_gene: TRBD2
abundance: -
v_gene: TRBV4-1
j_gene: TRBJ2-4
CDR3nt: TGCGCCAGCAGCCAGAGGACTAGCGGGGGGCCACCGGCCAAAAACATTCAGTACTTC
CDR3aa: CASSQRTSGGPPAKNIQYF

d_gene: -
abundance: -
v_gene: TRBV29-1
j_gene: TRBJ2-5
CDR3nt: TGCAGCGTTCTAAGGCAGCTCGCCCCGGTAGCAGAGACCCAGTACTTC
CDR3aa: CSVLRQLAPVAETQYF

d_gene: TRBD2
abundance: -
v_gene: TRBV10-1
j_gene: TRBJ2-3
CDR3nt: TGCGCCAGCTCACGGGGGGGCCGCACAGATACGCAGTATTTT
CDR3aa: CASSRGGRTDTQYF

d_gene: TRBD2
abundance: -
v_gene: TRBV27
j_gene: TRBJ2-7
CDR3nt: TGTGCCAGCAGGTCACTAGCGGCCAACTCCTACGAGCAGTACTTC
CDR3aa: CASRSLAANSYEQYF

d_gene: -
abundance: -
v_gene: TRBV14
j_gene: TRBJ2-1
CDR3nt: TGTGCCAGCAGCCAAGCTGGCGGCTACAATGAGCAGTTCTTC
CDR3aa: CASSQAGGYNEQFF

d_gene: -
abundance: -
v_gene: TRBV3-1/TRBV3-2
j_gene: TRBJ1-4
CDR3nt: TGTGCCAGCAGCCTAGGACTGTATTGGGGTGAAAAACTGTTTTTT
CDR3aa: CASSLGLYWGEKLFF

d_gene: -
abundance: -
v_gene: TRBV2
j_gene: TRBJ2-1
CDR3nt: TGTGCCAGCAGCGGACAGTTCTTCTCCTACAATGAGCAGTTCTTC
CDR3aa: CASSGQFFSYNEQFF

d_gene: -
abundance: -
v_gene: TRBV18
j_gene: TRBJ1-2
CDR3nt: TGTGCCAGCTCACCACTCCGGGACATAAATGGCTACACCTTC
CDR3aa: CASSPLRDINGYTF

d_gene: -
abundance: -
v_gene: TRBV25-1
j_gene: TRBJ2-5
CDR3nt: TGTGCCAGCAGTGAATACGGTACGGAGACCCAGTACTTC
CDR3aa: CASSEYGTETQYF

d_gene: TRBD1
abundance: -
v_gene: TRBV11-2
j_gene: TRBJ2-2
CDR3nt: TGTGCCAGCAGCTTTGGGGGACAGGGGGCTAACTGGGACACCGGGGAGCTGTTTTTT
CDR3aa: CASSFGGQGANWDTGELFF

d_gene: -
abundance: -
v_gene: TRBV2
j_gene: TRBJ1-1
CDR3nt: TGTGCCAGCAGAGAAAGGTATCTTCAGGGTATCCCTGAAGCTTTCTTT
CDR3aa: CASRERYLQGIPEAFF

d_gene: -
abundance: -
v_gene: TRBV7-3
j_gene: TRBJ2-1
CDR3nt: TGTGCCAGCAGCTTAGAACTAGCCCTCTACAATGAGCAGTTCTTC
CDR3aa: CASSLELALYNEQFF

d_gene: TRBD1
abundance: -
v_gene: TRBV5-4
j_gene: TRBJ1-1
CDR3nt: TGTGCCAGCAGCTTTATGGACAGGGCTGAAGCTTTCTTT
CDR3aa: CASSFMDRAEAFF

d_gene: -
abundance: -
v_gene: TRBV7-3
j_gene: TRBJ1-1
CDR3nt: TGTGCCAGCAGCCGGGGTGCTAATGAAGCTTTCTTT
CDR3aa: CASSRGANEAFF

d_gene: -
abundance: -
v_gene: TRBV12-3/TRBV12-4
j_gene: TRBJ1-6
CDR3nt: TGTGCCAGCACCCAAGACAGTTCCTCACCCCTCCACTTT
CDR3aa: CASTQDSSSPLHF

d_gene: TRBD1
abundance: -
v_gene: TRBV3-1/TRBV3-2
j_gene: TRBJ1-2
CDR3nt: TGTGCCAGCAGCCCGTCCCAGGGGGCGAGGGCGGGCTACACCTTC
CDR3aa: CASSPSQGARAGYTF

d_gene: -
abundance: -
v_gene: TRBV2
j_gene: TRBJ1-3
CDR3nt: TGTGCCAGCAGTGAACAAGCCACCTCTGGAAACACCATATATTTT
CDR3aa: CASSEQATSGNTIYF

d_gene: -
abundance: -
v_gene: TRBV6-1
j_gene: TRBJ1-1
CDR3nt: TGTGCCAGCACCCAGACTGCGAACACTGAAGCTTTCTTT
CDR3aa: CASTQTANTEAFF